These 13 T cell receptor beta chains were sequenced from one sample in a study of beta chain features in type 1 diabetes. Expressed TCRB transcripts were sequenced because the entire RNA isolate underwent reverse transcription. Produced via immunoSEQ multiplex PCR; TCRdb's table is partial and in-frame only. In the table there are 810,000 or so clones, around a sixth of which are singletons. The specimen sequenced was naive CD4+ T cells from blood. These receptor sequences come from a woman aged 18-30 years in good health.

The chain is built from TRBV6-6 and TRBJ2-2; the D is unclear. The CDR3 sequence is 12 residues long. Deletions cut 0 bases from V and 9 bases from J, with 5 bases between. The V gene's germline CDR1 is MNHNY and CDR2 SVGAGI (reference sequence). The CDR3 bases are TGTGCCAGCAGTTACTCCAGGCGGGAGCTGTTTTTT. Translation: CASSYSRRELFF.

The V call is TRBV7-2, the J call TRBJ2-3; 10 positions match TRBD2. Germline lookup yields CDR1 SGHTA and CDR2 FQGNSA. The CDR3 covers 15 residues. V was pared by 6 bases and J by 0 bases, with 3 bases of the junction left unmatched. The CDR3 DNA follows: TGTGCCAGCAGACTAGCGGGAACTAGCACAGATACGCAGTATTTT. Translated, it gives CASRLAGTSTDTQYF.

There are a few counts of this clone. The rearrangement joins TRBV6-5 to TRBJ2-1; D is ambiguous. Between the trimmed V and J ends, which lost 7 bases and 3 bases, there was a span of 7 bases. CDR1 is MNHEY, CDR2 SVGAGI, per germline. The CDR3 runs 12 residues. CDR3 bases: TGTGCCAGCACCGATAACTACAATGAGCAGTTCTTC. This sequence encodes CASTDNYNEQFF.

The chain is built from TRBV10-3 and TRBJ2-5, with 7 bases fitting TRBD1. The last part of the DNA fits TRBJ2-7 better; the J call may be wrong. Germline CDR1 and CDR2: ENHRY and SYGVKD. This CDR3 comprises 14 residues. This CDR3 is CAISPTGTYYEQYF. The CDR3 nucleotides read TGTGCCATCAGTCCGACAGGGACGTACTACGAGCAGTACTTC.

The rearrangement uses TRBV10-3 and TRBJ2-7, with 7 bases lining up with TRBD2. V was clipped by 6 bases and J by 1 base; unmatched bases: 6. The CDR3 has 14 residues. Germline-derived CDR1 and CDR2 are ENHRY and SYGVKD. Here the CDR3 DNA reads TGTGCCATCAGGGAGCGGGATGGATCCTACGAGCAGTACTTC. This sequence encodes CAIRERDGSYEQYF.

CDR3 in DNA: TGTGCCAGCAGCTTAGGGACTATAGGCAACATTCAGTACTTC. Protein product: CASSLGTIGNIQYF. The rearrangement joins TRBV11-2 to TRBJ2-4; possible D gene TRBD2, 6 bases. The CDR3 has 14 residues. CDR1 is SGHAT and CDR2 is FQNNGV in the germline V gene. Trimming left V 1 base short and J 7 bases short, with 11 bases between.

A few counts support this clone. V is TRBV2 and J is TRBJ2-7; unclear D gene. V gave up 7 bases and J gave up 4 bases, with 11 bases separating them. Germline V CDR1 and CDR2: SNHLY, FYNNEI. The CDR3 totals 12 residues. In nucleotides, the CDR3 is TGTGCCAGCACACGAGGACGTTACGAGCAGTACTTC. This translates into CASTRGRYEQYF.

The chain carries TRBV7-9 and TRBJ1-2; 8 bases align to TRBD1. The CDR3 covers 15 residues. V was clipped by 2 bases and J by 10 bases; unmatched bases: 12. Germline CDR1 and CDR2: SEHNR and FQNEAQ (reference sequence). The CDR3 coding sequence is TGTGCCAGCAGCTTATTAGGGACAGGTCCTCCGGACTACACCTTC. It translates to CASSLLGTGPPDYTF.

The CDR3 DNA follows: TGTGCCAGCAGCCGGGACAGGGGATACTACGAGCAGTACTTC. Translated: CASSRDRGYYEQYF. V usage is TRBV7-2 and J usage is TRBJ2-7, with 10 positions matching TRBD1. Per germline, CDR1 SGHTA and CDR2 FQGNSA. This CDR3 spans 14 amino acids. The junction had 4 bases not matched to a gene; V was cut back by 5 bases and J by 3 bases.

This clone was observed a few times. CDR3 coding DNA: TGTGCCAGCAGCCCCGACAGATTTGGCTACACCTTC. Protein product: CASSPDRFGYTF. The chain carries TRBV7-9 and TRBJ1-2; D is perhaps TRBD1 (5 bases). The CDR3 spans 12 residues. CDR1 SEHNR and CDR2 FQNEAQ come from the germline V gene (reference sequence). V was pared by 5 bases and J by 7 bases, with 11 bases between.

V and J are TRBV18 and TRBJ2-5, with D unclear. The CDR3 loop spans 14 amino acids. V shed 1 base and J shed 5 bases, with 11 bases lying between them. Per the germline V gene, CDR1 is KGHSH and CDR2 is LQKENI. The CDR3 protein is CASSPQEGGETQYF. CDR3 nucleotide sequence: TGTGCCAGCTCACCACAGGAAGGCGGCGAGACCCAGTACTTC.

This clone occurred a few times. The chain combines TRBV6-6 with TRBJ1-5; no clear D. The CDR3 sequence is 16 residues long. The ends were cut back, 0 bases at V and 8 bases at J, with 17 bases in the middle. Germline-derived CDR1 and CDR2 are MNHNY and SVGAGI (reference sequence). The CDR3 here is CASSYSRSSAGKPQHF. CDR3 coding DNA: TGTGCCAGCAGTTACTCGAGGTCATCTGCTGGGAAGCCCCAGCATTTT.

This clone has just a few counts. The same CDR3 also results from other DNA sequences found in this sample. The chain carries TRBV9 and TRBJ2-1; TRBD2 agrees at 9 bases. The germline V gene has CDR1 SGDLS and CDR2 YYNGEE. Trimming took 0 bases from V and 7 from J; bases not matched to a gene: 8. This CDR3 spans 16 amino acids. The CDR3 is CASSVGGSGSYNEQFF. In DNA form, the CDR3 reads TGTGCCAGCAGCGTAGGTGGTAGCGGGAGTTATAATGAGCAGTTCTTC.